This TCR beta chain was sequenced for a study of cytomegalovirus exposure and HLA in healthy donors. For the study at large: Among the approximately 420 donors who were genotyped, over 70% fell in the genetic ancestry cluster that is associated with self-reported Caucasian donors.

Donors counted as nominally healthy when sampled, yet unrecorded immune exposures were likely. Worth noting for this clone: Its cognate antigen is unknown. This CDR3 is also generated by other DNA sequences in the sample.

Study results and limitations: Reported results showed that the classifier diagnosed cytomegalovirus status with high specificity and sensitivity. TCR beta chain V- and J-gene trimming was linked, in a later analysis, to a missense variant in DCLRE1C.

Germline assignment: CDR1 LNHDA and CDR2 SQIVND (reference sequence). V lost 3 bases and J lost 4, with 15 bases in between. This CDR3 is built from 15 residues. PCR was performed using 60 Vbeta and 13 Jbeta primers. Measured with immunoSEQ multiplex PCR; TCRdb has only the in-frame clones, and not every one. The table has about 190,000 clones, over 70% seen once. The material sequenced was PBMCs. The clonotype was recovered from a woman in her late teens or twenties in good health and CMV-seronegative. The chain employs TRBV19 and TRBJ1-1; weak D call: TRBD1 (5 bases). As DNA, the CDR3 is TGTGCCAGTAGTATTACCTCAGGGTCGGGCACTGAAGCTTTCTTT. This encodes CASSITSGSGTEAFF.